A single sample is the source of the 17 T cell receptor beta chains below, sequenced in a study of cytomegalovirus exposure and HLA in healthy donors. The PCR made use of 60 Vbeta and 13 Jbeta primers. Produced via immunoSEQ multiplex PCR; TCRdb's table is partial and in-frame only. This listing includes roughly 120,000 clones. Sequenced material: PBMCs. These receptors all come from a man aged 35-49 years in good health and CMV-seronegative.

This rearrangement joins TRBV9 to TRBJ2-5; the D is unclear. V dropped 3 bases and J dropped 5 bases, with 11 bases sitting between them. Germline values: CDR1 SGDLS, CDR2 YYNGEE. This CDR3 is built from 13 residues. The DNA of the CDR3 is TGTGCCAGCAGCGGAAGTGGGCTGGAGACCCAGTACTTC. This encodes CASSGSGLETQYF.

V is TRBV28 and J is TRBJ2-2; a weak D match, TRBD2 (5 bases). Trimming removed 6 bases at V and 13 bases at J, with 18 bases between. This CDR3 is 13 amino acids long. The germline gives CDR1 MDHEN, CDR2 SYDVKM. For the CDR3, the DNA is TGTGCCAGCAGCCTTCAGTTGGGCGAGGGGCTGTTTTTT. Its protein product is CASSLQLGEGLFF.

The chain combines TRBV19 with TRBJ2-1; D unclear. The length of the CDR3 is 15 residues. Germline lookup yields CDR1 LNHDA and CDR2 SQIVND (reference sequence). V was trimmed by 1 base and J by 5 bases, leaving 12 bases between them. CDR3 region: CASSIAGSTHNEQFF. Here the CDR3 DNA reads TGTGCCAGTAGTATAGCAGGCTCGACACACAATGAGCAGTTCTTC.

The rearrangement joins TRBV11-2 to TRBJ2-1, with 8 positions matching TRBD2. CDR3 length equals 15 residues. V shed 5 bases, J shed 2 bases, and the junction held 5 bases outside the gene matches. CDR1 and CDR2 (germline): SGHAT, FQNNGV. The DNA of the CDR3 is TGTGCCAGCAGCCCCGGGACTAGAACCTACAATGAGCAGTTCTTC. Amino acids: CASSPGTRTYNEQFF.

The V and J genes are TRBV10-2 and TRBJ2-5; D gene ambiguous. The CDR3 extends over 11 amino acids. Per germline, CDR1 WSHSY and CDR2 SAAADI. The V and J ends lost 6 bases and 1 base respectively, with 3 bases between them. The CDR3 sequence: CASSFQETQYF. CDR3 coding DNA: TGCGCCAGCAGCTTCCAAGAGACCCAGTACTTC.

The V and J genes are TRBV7-6 and TRBJ2-7; TRBD2 might be the D (5 bases). CDR3 length: 14 amino acids. With 4 bases removed from V and 5 bases from J, the gap between germline ends came to 15 bases. Germline V gene sequence: CDR1 SGHVS, CDR2 FNYEAQ. CDR3 loop: CASSSEPTEDEQYF. The CDR3 nucleotides are TGTGCCAGCAGCTCAGAACCGACGGAGGACGAGCAGTACTTC.

This chain links TRBV11-1 with TRBJ2-3, with D unresolved. From germline, CDR1 is SGHAT and CDR2 FQDESV (reference sequence). The CDR3 has 11 residues. V lost 5 bases, J lost 3 bases, and 3 bases lay in between. The CDR3 DNA reads as TGTGCCAGCAGCCATACAGATACGCAGTATTTT. Protein: CASSHTDTQYF.

The chain uses TRBV28 and TRBJ2-7; maybe TRBD2 (5 bases). Trimming cost V 5 bases and J 0 bases, with 17 bases left between them. CDR3 length equals 16 residues. Per germline, CDR1 MDHEN and CDR2 SYDVKM. CDR3 bases: TGTGCCAGCAGTCCACCAGCGGACGGGGACTCCTACGAGCAGTACTTC. It translates to CASSPPADGDSYEQYF.

In regard to this clone: Other DNA sequences in this sample translate to the same CDR3. V is TRBV30 and J is TRBJ2-6; TRBD2 agrees at 8 bases. The V gene's germline CDR1 is GTSNPN and CDR2 SVGIG (reference sequence). Trimming removed 3 bases from V and 4 bases from J; junction bases left unmatched: 11. The CDR3 has 17 residues. CDR3 sequence reads: CAWSPGLVFDGANVLTF. For the CDR3, the DNA is TGTGCCTGGAGCCCGGGACTAGTCTTTGACGGGGCCAACGTCCTGACTTTC.

The rearrangement links TRBV5-6 to TRBJ2-7, with D possibly TRBD2 on 6 matching bases. Germline-derived CDR1 and CDR2 are SGHDT and YYEEEE. This CDR3 is built from 12 residues. Trimming removed 5 bases from V and 4 bases from J, with 10 bases in between. In DNA, the CDR3 is TGTGCCAGCAGTCTACTAGCTTACGAGCAGTACTTC. Protein: CASSLLAYEQYF. The complete variable domain, with remaining parts taken from reference TRBV5-6 and TRBJ2-7, reads DAGVTQSPTHLIKTRGQQVTLRCSPKSGHDTVSWYQQALGQGPQFIFQYYEEEERQRGNFPDRFSGHQFPNYSSELNVNALLLGDSALYLCASSLLAYEQYFGPGTRLTVT.

The chain has TRBV6-5 and TRBJ2-1; 11 bases map to TRBD2. Trimming took 5 bases from V and 5 from J; bases not matched to a gene: 5. CDR3 length: 15 amino acids. CDR1 is MNHEY and CDR2 is SVGAGI in the germline V gene. CDR3 sequence reads: CASSRPGLADNEQFF. For the CDR3, the DNA is TGTGCCAGCAGTAGACCGGGACTAGCGGACAATGAGCAGTTCTTC.

The chain carries TRBV5-1 and TRBJ2-3, with TRBD1 identical over 10 bases. CDR1 and CDR2 from the germline V gene are SGHRS and YFSETQ. This CDR3 comprises 14 residues. The V gene end was trimmed by 3 bases and the J gene end by 4 bases; junction bases not matched to a gene: 2. The CDR3 DNA is TGCGCCAGCAGCTCAGGACAGGGGGCAGATACGCAGTATTTT. Its protein product is CASSSGQGADTQYF.

This chain joins TRBV11-3 and TRBJ2-5, with 7 bases aligning to TRBD2. The J call may not be correct, given that the DNA end is closer to TRBJ2-7. CDR1 and CDR2 from the germline V gene are SGHNT and YENEEA. The CDR3 spans 14 residues. CDR3 loop: CASSRGRERPEQYF. The CDR3 DNA sequence: TGTGCCAGCAGTAGAGGGCGGGAGAGACCCGAGCAGTACTTC.

The chain uses TRBV11-2 and TRBJ2-1; unclear D gene. Deletions cut 5 bases from V and 4 bases from J, with 3 bases between. This CDR3 has 11 residues. Germline V gene sequence: CDR1 SGHAT, CDR2 FQNNGV. CDR3 protein: CASSPYNEQFF. The DNA for the CDR3 is TGTGCCAGCAGCCCGTACAATGAGCAGTTCTTC.

The rearrangement joins TRBV5-1 to TRBJ2-3; maybe TRBD2 (5 bases). This CDR3 has 15 residues. Germline assignment: CDR1 SGHRS and CDR2 YFSETQ. Trimming cost V 1 base and J 6 bases, with 15 bases left between them. CDR3: CASSLTAGSMDTQYF. In DNA, the CDR3 is TGCGCCAGCAGCTTGACTGCTGGGAGCATGGATACGCAGTATTTT.

V usage is TRBV5-4 and J usage is TRBJ2-7; no firm D call. Deletions cut 5 bases from V and 7 bases from J, with 13 bases between. Per the germline V gene, CDR1 is SGHNT and CDR2 is YYREEE (reference sequence). The length of the CDR3 is 12 residues. CDR3 protein: CASSSSRSEQYF. Here the CDR3 DNA reads TGTGCCAGCAGTTCCTCTCGGAGTGAGCAGTACTTC.

This chain links TRBV11-2 with TRBJ2-7; D perhaps matches TRBD1 (7 bases). The V end lost 5 bases, the J end lost 3 bases, and 14 bases lay between the germline ends. CDR3 length: 14 amino acids. Per the germline V gene, CDR1 is SGHAT and CDR2 is FQNNGV. The CDR3 DNA follows: TGTGCCAGCAGCCCAGGGGGGACCGGCTACGAGCAGTACTTC. It yields the protein CASSPGGTGYEQYF.